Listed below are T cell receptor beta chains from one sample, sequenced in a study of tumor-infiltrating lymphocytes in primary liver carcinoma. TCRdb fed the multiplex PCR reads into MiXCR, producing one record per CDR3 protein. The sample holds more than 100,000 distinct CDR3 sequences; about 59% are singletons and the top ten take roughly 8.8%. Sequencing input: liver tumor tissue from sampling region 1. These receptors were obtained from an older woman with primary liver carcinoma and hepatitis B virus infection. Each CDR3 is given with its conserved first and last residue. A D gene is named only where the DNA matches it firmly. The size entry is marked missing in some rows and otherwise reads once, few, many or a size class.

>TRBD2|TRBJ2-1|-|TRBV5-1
CASSFSGTRNEQFF
TGCGCCAGCAGTTTCAGCGGGACTAGGAATGAGCAGTTCTTC
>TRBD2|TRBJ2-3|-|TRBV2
CASTRAGETDTRYF
TGTGCCAGCACAAGAGCGGGAGAGACAGATACGCGGTATTTT
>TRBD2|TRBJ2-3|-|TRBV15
CATSGSGRTDTQYF
TGTGCCACTAGCGGAAGCGGGAGGACAGATACGCAGTATTTT
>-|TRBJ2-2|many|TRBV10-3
CAVRRSTGELFF
TGTGCCGTCCGACGTAGTACAGGGGAGCTGTTTTTT
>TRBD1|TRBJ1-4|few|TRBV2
CASRWDRGNEKLFF
TGTGCCAGCAGATGGGACAGGGGAAATGAAAAACTGTTTTTT
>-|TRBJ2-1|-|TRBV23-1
CASGQLLTVPLGAYNEQFF
TGCGCCAGCGGTCAATTGTTGACAGTCCCCCTGGGGGCCTACAATGAGCAGTTCTTC
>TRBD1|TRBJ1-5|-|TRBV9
CASSQGVDNQPQHF
TGTGCCAGCAGCCAGGGGGTGGACAATCAGCCCCAGCATTTT
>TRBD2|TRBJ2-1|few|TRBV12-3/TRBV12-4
CASRDIAGKSYNEQFF
TGTGCCAGCAGGGATATAGCGGGGAAATCCTACAATGAGCAGTTCTTC
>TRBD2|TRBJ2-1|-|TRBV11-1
CASSFGLAGDNGQFF
TGTGCCAGTAGCTTCGGACTAGCGGGAGACAATGGGCAGTTCTTC
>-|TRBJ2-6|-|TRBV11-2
CASSRRRGTEGFPVGVNVLTF
TGTGCCAGCAGTCGAAGACGGGGGACAGAGGGATTCCCAGTGGGGGTCAACGTCCTGACTTTC
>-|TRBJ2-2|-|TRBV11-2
CTSSPPQGPTGELLF
TGTACCAGCAGCCCCCCGCAAGGACCGACCGGGGAGCTGCTTTTT
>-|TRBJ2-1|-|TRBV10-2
CAIRLGGQETQFF
TGCGCCATCCGCCTTGGCGGCCAAGAGACTCAGTTCTTC
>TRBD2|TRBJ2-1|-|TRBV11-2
CATSVVSGSGPLCNEQFF
TGTGCCACCTCGGTGGTTAGCGGGAGCGGGCCCCTCTGCAATGAGCAGTTCTTC
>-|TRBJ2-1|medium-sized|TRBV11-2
CASSLRDLYNEQFF
TGTGCCAGCAGCCTCCGGGACCTTTACAATGAGCAGTTCTTC
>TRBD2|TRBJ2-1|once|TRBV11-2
CASSWASGFNNKQSF
TGCGCCAGCAGCTGGGCTAGCGGGTTTAACAATAAGCAGTCCTTC
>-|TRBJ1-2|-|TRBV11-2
CAGSLDGPPYGYTF
TGTGCCGGCAGCTTAGACGGGCCGCCCTATGGCTACACCTTC
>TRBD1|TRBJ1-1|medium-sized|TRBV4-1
CASSPRQGGTEAFF
TGCGCCAGCAGCCCGCGACAGGGAGGCACTGAAGCTTTCTTT
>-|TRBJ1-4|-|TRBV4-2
CASSQEGNRCGQKLFF
TGTGCCAGCAGCCAAGAAGGGAACAGGTGCGGACAAAAACTGTTTTTT
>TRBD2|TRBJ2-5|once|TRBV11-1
CASSHGRAGGTTKETHYF
TGTGCCAGCAGCCACGGTAGAGCGGGAGGGACAACCAAAGAGACCCACTACTTC
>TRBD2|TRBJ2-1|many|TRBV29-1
CSASLASGGGQFF
TGCAGCGCTTCGCTAGCGTCAGGCGGGGGGCAGTTCTTC
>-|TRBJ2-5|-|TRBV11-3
CASSGGCQETQYF
TGTGCCAGCAGCGGCGGGTGCCAAGAAACCCAGTACTTC
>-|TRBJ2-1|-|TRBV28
CASSLPDKQFF
TGTGCCAGCAGTTTGCCCGATAAGCAGTTCTTC
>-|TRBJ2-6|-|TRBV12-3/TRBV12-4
CASILRRAWANVLTF
TGTGCCAGCATTTTGCGCAGGGCATGGGCCAACGTCCTGACTTTC
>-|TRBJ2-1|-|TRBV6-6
CASSPDYCDHEQFF
TGTGCCAGCAGTCCTGACTATTGTGACCATGAGCAGTTCTTC
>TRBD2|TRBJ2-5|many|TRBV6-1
CASSGGLAETQYF
TGTGCCAGCAGTGGGGGACTAGCGGAGACCCAGTACTTC
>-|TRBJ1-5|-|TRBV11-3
CASSPPRVSPNTQHF
TGTGCCAGCAGTCCGCCTAGAGTGAGCCCAAATACGCAGCATTTT
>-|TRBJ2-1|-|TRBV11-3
CASSLDVMTEQFF
TGTGCCAGCAGCTTAGATGTCATGACTGAGCAGTTCTTC
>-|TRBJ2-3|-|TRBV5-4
CASSLTGAADTQYF
TGTGCCAGCAGCTTAACGGGAGCGGCGGATACGCAGTATTTT
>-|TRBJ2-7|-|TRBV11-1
CDSSLDRNEQYF
TGTGACAGCAGCTTAGACAGGAACGAGCAGTACTTC
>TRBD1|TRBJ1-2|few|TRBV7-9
CASSRTGGGLYGYTF
TGTGCCAGCAGCCGGACAGGGGGTGGCCTTTATGGCTACACCTTC
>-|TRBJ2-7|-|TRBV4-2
CASSHPGTSSPYERYF
TGTGCCAGCAGCCATCCCGGGACATCTAGCCCCTACGAGCGGTACTTC
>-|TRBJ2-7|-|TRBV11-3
CTSSSRRKYNEQYF
TGTACCAGCAGCTCCAGACGGAAATACAATGAGCAGTACTTC
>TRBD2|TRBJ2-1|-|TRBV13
CASSMFGGRKQFF
TGTGCCAGCAGCATGTTTGGCGGGAGGAAGCAGTTCTTC
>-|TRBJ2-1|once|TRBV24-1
CATSGLGNEQFF
TGTGCCACCAGCGGCCTCGGCAATGAGCAGTTCTTC
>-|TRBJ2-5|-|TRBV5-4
CASMRAATSAGGEIQYF
TGTGCCAGCATGAGGGCAGCGACTAGCGCAGGGGGAGAGATCCAGTATTTC
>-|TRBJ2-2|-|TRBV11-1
CASSPLSGELFF
TGTGCAAGCAGCCCACTATCAGGGGAGCTGTTTTTT
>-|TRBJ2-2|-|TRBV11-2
CASSIGRTGEPFF
TGTGCCAGCAGCATAGGTAGGACTGGGGAGCCGTTTTTT
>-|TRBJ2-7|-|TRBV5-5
CASSYRDGSYEQYF
TGTGCAAGCAGCTACAGGGACGGGAGCTACGAGCAGTACTTC
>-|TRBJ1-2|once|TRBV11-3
CATSFPTGGISYTF
TGTGCCACCAGCTTCCCGACGGGGGGCATTAGCTACACCTTC
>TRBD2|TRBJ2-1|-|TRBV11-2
CDSSLDPGLAGLFF
TGTGACAGCAGCTTAGATCCGGGGCTAGCGGGGCTGTTCTTC
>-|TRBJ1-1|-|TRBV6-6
CASSYRAGSLVSTQAFF
TGTGCCAGCAGTTACCGTGCCGGGTCCCTTGTTTCGACTCAAGCTTTCTTT
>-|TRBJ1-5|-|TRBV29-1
CSVSYGSGSADTQHF
TGCAGTGTCTCCTATGGGAGCGGGAGTGCTGATACGCAGCATTTT
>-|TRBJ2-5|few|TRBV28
CASSTRQPLQETQYF
TGTGCCAGCAGTACGAGACAGCCCCTCCAAGAGACCCAGTACTTC
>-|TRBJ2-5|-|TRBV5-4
CPSSSGGGNGETQYF
TGTCCCAGCAGCTCGGGGGGCGGGAATGGTGAGACCCAGTACTTC
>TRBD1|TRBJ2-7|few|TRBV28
CASRGPRTGGFHEQYF
TGTGCCAGCAGGGGGCCTCGGACAGGGGGGTTCCACGAGCAGTACTTC
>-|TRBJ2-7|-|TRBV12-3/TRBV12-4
CASSQHLRTGGYEQYF
TGTGCCAGCAGTCAACACCTTCGTACAGGAGGGTACGAGCAGTACTTC
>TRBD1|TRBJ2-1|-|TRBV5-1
CASSPGTVAAAEQFF
TGCGCCAGCAGCCCGGGGACAGTGGCGGCGGCGGAGCAGTTTTTC
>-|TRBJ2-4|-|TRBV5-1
CASSLTEAKNIQYF
TGCGCCAGCAGCTTAACGGAAGCCAAAAACATTCAGTACTTC
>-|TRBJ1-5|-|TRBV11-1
CASNQGRFNQPQHF
TGTGCCAGCAACCAAGGGCGGTTCAATCAGCCCCAGCATTTT
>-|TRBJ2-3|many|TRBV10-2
CASSESDFGGFTQYF
TGCGCCAGCAGTGAGTCGGACTTTGGGGGTTTTACGCAGTATTTT
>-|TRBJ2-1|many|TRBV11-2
CASSSTSWAVNEQFF
TGTGCCAGCAGCTCCACTAGCTGGGCCGTCAATGAGCAGTTCTTC
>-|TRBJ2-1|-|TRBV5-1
CASGLESASSYNEQFF
TGCGCCAGCGGCTTGGAATCTGCGAGCTCCTACAATGAGCAGTTCTTC
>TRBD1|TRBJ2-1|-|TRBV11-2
CARGQGYGPYNEQFF
TGTGCCAGAGGACAGGGGTATGGTCCCTACAATGAGCAATTCTTC
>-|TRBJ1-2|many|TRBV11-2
CASSLRDGYTF
TGTGCCAGCAGCTTGAGGGATGGCTACACCTTC
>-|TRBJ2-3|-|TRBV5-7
CASSSATDTQYF
TGTGCCAGCAGCTCTGCTACAGATACGCAGTATTTT
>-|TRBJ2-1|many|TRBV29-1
CSVRNNEQFF
TGCAGCGTTCGTAACAATGAGCAGTTCTTC
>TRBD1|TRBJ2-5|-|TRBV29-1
CSSMTGGRGTQYF
TGCAGCTCTATGACAGGGGGCCGAGGGACCCAGTACTTC
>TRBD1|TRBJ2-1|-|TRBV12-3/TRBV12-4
CASRPTGGNKQFF
TGTGCCAGCAGACCCACAGGGGGCAATAAGCAGTTCTTC
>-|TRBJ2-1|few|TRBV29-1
CSASLATGGGQFF
TGCAGCGCTTCGCTAGCGACAGGCGGGGGGCAGTTCTTC